A single sample gave rise to the 4 T cell receptor beta chains below, sequenced in a study of blood T cell repertoires in COVID-19. Only in-frame clones appear in the TCRdb table, and some are missing; sequencing was by immunoSEQ multiplex PCR. The sample yields more than 95,000 clones, about 82% seen once. Source material: peripheral blood. Receptor source: a woman aged 60-75 years in a cohort sampled during active or convalescent COVID-19.

J is TRBJ2-1 and V is TRBV12-3 or TRBV12-4, with D possibly matching TRBD1 (5 bases). V was trimmed by 6 bases and J by 7 bases, leaving 7 bases between them. CDR3 length: 11 amino acids. The CDR3 loop reads CASRGANEQFF. The CDR3 DNA is TGTGCCAGCAGAGGGGCGAATGAGCAGTTCTTC.

The chain recombines TRBV2 with TRBJ1-4; D might be TRBD1 (5 bases). The CDR3 length is 15 residues. With 5 bases removed from V and 0 bases from J, the gap between germline ends came to 10 bases. CDR1 is SNHLY, CDR2 FYNNEI, per germline. DNA for the CDR3: TGTGCCAGCAGTCCCACAGGTGCAACTAATGAAAAACTGTTTTTT. Its translation: CASSPTGATNEKLFF.

The V call is TRBV6-1, the J call TRBJ1-6; no firm D call. The CDR3 contains 15 residues. Trimming stripped 3 bases from V and 7 bases from J, with 13 bases between. Germline CDR1 MNHNS, CDR2 SASEGT. The CDR3 is CASSEGGSRNSPLHF. CDR3 DNA sequence: TGTGCCAGCAGTGAGGGAGGGAGTCGGAATTCACCCCTCCACTTT.

The V call is TRBV20-1, the J call TRBJ2-7, with 7 bases aligning to TRBD2. This CDR3 is 14 amino acids long. Per the germline V gene, CDR1 is DFQATT and CDR2 is SNEGSKA (reference sequence). J gave up 1 base and V 3 bases, and 6 bases lay outside the gene matches. CDR3 region: CSASGAGESYEQYF. The CDR3 nucleotides read TGCAGTGCTAGTGGGGCGGGAGAGTCCTACGAGCAGTACTTC.